This T cell receptor (beta chain) is drawn from a study of cytomegalovirus exposure and HLA in healthy donors. Points from the study as a whole: It was only CMV serostatus that was available as immune exposure information.

Primers for the PCR totalled 60 Vbeta and 13 Jbeta. This table comes from immunoSEQ multiplex PCR, and its TCRdb copy is limited to in-frame clones, with some not included. The sample holds 200,000 to 250,000 clones. Trimming pared 2 bases from V and 7 bases from J, leaving 6 bases between. Germline CDR1 reads MDHEN; CDR2 reads SYDVKM. This CDR3 contains 13 residues. To note about this clone: What it binds is unknown.

The sequenced sample consisted of PBMCs. This TCR was sampled from a girl aged 2-15 years in good health and CMV-seropositive. The chain recombines TRBV28 with TRBJ1-6; D unresolved. In DNA, the CDR3 is TGTGCCAGCAGTTTACCCTCGAATTCACCCCTCCACTTT. Its protein product is CASSLPSNSPLHF. The full variable domain, with the rest looked up from reference TRBV28 and TRBJ1-6, is DVKVTQSSRYLVKRTGEKVFLECVQDMDHENMFWYRQDPGLGLRLIYFSYDVKMKEKGDIPEGYSVSREKKERFSLILESASTNQTSMYLCASSLPSNSPLHFGNGTRLTVT.